This TCR beta chain was obtained from a study of blood T cell repertoires in COVID-19. The wider study: The origin of the acute and convalescent COVID-19 samples was the United States, Italy and Spain.

Enrolled through a virtual design, the participants were between 18 and 89 years of age and came from approximately 25 US areas. Participants' own reports of clinical history determined their cohort assignment. Either two negative PCRs, clearance, or symptom resolution qualified Cohort 3 donors as recovered. CDR1 and CDR2 from the germline V gene are MNHEY and SMNVEV (reference sequence). The CDR3 length is 17 residues. V was cut by 2 bases and J by 0 bases, with 15 bases left in between. Assay used: immunoSEQ multiplex PCR; TCRdb lists only in-frame clones, some missing. The table has some 330,000 clones, 65% to 90% seen once.

The chain recombines TRBV27 with TRBJ2-3; D may be TRBD2 (6 bases). The receptor was isolated from a young man who had recovered from COVID-19. The sequencing sample was made of PBMCs or T cells enriched from blood (not recorded which). CDR3 sequence: CASSLSVGTASTDTQYF. The CDR3 DNA reads TGTGCCAGCAGTTTAAGCGTTGGGACTGCTAGCACAGATACGCAGTATTTT.